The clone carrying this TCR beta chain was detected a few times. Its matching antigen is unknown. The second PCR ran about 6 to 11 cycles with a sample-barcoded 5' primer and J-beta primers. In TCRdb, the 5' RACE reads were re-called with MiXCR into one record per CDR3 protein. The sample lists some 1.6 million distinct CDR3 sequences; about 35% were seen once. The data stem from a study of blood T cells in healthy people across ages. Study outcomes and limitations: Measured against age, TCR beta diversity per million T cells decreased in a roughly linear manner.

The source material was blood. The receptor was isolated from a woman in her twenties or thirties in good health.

The CDR3 reads CASSPYGHTQYF. In nucleotides, the CDR3 is TGTGCCAGCAGTCCCTATGGCCATACGCAGTATTTT. The chain is built from TRBV6-5 and TRBJ2-3; no clear D. Trimming stripped 5 bases from V and 7 bases from J, with 10 bases between. Germline V CDR1 and CDR2: MNHEY, SVGAGI. The length of the CDR3 is 12 residues.